This TCR beta chain was sequenced during a study of T cells in Graves' hyperthyroidism and ophthalmopathy. Study-wide results and caveats: Most expanded thyroid clonotypes above 0.001 recurred in blood.

A few counts support this clonotype. Its antigen is unidentified. Patients having uncontrolled infection, another autoimmune disease, pregnancy or lactation were not included. RNA transcripts served as the template for amplifying TCR beta CDR3 regions. First-round RT-PCR of the TCR CDR3 relied on the HTBI primer set. In TCRdb, the multiplex PCR reads were re-called with MiXCR into one record per CDR3 protein. In the table there are 640,000 or so distinct CDR3 sequences, approximately 15% of which are singletons. Germline assignment: CDR1 SGDLS and CDR2 YYNGEE. V dropped 2 bases and J dropped 3 bases, with 6 bases sitting between them. The CDR3 length is 13 residues.

The sequenced material came from blood. The V gene is TRBV9, the J gene TRBJ1-5; D is unresolved. This TCR was sampled from a young woman with Graves' ophthalmopathy. The CDR3 reads CASSVEDNQPQHF. CDR3 nucleotide sequence: TGTGCCAGCAGCGTTGAAGACAATCAGCCCCAGCATTTT.